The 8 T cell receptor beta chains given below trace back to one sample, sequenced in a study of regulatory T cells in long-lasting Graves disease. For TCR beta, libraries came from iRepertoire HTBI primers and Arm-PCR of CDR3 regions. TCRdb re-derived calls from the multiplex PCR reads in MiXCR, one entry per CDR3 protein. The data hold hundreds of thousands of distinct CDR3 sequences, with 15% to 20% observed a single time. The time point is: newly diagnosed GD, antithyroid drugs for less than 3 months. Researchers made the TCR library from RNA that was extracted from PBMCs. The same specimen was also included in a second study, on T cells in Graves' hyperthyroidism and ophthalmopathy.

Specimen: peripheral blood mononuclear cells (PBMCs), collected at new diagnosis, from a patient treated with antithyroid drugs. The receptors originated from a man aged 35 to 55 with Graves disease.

The CDR3 region is CASSLTGLLDEKLFF. The CDR3 nucleotides read TGTGCCAGCAGTTTAACAGGGTTGTTGGATGAAAAACTGTTTTTT. The J gene is TRBJ1-4, the V gene TRBV6-2 or TRBV6-3; D may be TRBD1 (6 bases). CDR1 is MNHEY and CDR2 is SVGEGT in the germline V gene. V was trimmed by 4 bases and J by 6 bases, leaving 15 bases between them. The CDR3 contains 15 residues.

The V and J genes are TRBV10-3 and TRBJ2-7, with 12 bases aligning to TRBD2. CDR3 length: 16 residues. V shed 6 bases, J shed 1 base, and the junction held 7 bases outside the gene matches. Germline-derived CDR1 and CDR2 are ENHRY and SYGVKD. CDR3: CAIRTSGGAGSYEQYF. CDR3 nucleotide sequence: TGTGCCATCAGGACTAGCGGGGGTGCTGGGTCCTACGAGCAGTACTTC.

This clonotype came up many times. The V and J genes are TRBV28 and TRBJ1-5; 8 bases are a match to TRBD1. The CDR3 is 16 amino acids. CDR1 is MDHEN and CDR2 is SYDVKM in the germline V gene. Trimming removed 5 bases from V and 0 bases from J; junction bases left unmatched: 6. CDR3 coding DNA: TGTGCCAGCAGTCCTACCGGACAGGGTAGCAATCAGCCCCAGCATTTT. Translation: CASSPTGQGSNQPQHF.

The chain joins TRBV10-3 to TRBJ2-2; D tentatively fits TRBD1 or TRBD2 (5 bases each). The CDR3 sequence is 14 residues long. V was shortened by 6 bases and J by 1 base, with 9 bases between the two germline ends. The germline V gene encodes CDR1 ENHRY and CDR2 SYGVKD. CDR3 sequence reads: CAISPGLNTGELFF. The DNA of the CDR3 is TGTGCCATCAGCCCGGGGCTGAACACCGGGGAGCTGTTTTTT.

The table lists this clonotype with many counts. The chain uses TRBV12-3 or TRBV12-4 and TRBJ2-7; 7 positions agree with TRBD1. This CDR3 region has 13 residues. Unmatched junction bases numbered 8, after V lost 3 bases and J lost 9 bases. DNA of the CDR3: TGTGCCAGCAGTTTGACAGGGCCCCAAGGGCAGTACTTC. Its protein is CASSLTGPQGQYF.

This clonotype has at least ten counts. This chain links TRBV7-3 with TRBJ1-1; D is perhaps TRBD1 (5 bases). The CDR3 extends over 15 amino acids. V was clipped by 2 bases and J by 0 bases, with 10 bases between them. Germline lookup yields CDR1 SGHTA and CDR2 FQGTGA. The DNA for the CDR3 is TGTGCCAGCAGCTTAGTTCAGGGAATGAACACTGAAGCTTTCTTT. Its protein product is CASSLVQGMNTEAFF.

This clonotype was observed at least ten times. As DNA, the CDR3 is TGTGCCAGCAAGGGGGAACAGGGGTCCGGGGAGCTGTTTTTT. Its translation: CASKGEQGSGELFF. The chain joins TRBV2 to TRBJ2-2, with 7 bases identical to TRBD1. J was trimmed by 6 bases and V by 7 bases; bases with no gene match: 8. Per the germline V gene, CDR1 is SNHLY and CDR2 is FYNNEI. The CDR3 has 14 amino acids.

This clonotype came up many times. The CDR3 bases are TGTGCCAGCAGTCCAAGACAGGGGAAGTATACCGGGGAGCTGTTTTTT. It is translated as CASSPRQGKYTGELFF. This sequence joins TRBV28 and TRBJ2-2, with 8 positions matching TRBD1. The CDR3 contains 16 residues. Germline V gives CDR1 MDHEN, CDR2 SYDVKM. With V trimmed by 5 bases and J by 5 bases, 10 bases remained unmatched. The whole variable domain, filled in from reference TRBV28 and TRBJ2-2, reads DVKVTQSSRYLVKRTGEKVFLECVQDMDHENMFWYRQDPGLGLRLIYFSYDVKMKEKGDIPEGYSVSREKKERFSLILESASTNQTSMYLCASSPRQGKYTGELFFGEGSRLTVL.